These 32 T cell receptor beta chains originate from one sample sequenced in a study of beta chain features in type 1 diabetes. The antigens these receptors bind are not known. Study-level points and caveats: Patients with Type 1 diabetes showed moderately but significantly shorter TCRB CDR3s in all four CD4+ subsets.

As every portion of the isolated RNA was reverse transcribed, the sequencing read expressed TCRB transcripts. The data were produced by immunoSEQ multiplex PCR, yet TCRdb's version contains in-frame clones alone and is incomplete. The sample consists of roughly 220,000 clones, 15% to 20% of them appearing once. Sequencing input: naive CD4+ T cells from blood. The receptors come from a man in his thirties or forties with type 1 diabetes.

The chain joins TRBV28 to TRBJ2-4; 10 nucleotides match TRBD2. Germline V gene lookup returns CDR1 MDHEN and CDR2 SYDVKM. There are 16 residues in the CDR3. V lost 6 bases and J lost 8; bases outside the gene matches: 13. The CDR3 protein is CASRPQRGGQADIQYF. The CDR3 DNA follows: TGTGCCAGCAGACCTCAGCGGGGGGGGCAGGCGGACATTCAGTACTTC.

This clone has just a few counts. V gene TRBV28 combines with J gene TRBJ1-2; D call uncertain. Germline V lookup: CDR1 MDHEN, CDR2 SYDVKM. Deletions cut 5 bases from V and 8 bases from J, with 9 bases between. This CDR3 spans 11 amino acids. CDR3 nucleotide sequence: TGTGCCAGCAGTCCTGCAGGAGGCTACACCTTC. It is translated as CASSPAGGYTF.

This clone was detected only a few times. The chain has TRBV10-3 and TRBJ2-3; D may be TRBD1 (5 bases). Germline V CDR1 and CDR2: ENHRY, SYGVKD. This CDR3 region has 14 residues. V dropped 3 bases and J dropped 3 bases, with 10 bases sitting between them. CDR3 loop: CAISDREGTDTQYF. CDR3 in DNA: TGTGCCATCAGTGACAGGGAAGGGACAGATACGCAGTATTTT.

The rearrangement uses TRBV7-9 and TRBJ2-5, with D perhaps given as TRBD1 or TRBD2 (5 bases each). Trimming removed 5 bases from V and 5 bases from J, with 15 bases in between. CDR1 SEHNR and CDR2 FQNEAQ come from the germline V gene (reference sequence). The CDR3 loop spans 14 amino acids. CDR3 coding DNA: TGTGCCAGCAGCCCCCGGGGCTCAGGGGAGACCCAGTACTTC. This gives the protein CASSPRGSGETQYF.

This clone was seen only a few times. The V gene is TRBV7-9, the J gene TRBJ1-2; D not resolved. The CDR3 is 14 residues long. Looked up from germline, CDR1 is SEHNR and CDR2 is FQNEAQ (reference sequence). V lost 0 bases, J lost 3 bases, and 8 bases lay in between. CDR3 DNA: TGTGCCAGCAGCTTAGCCGGGGTCGACTATGGCTACACCTTC. Translating it yields CASSLAGVDYGYTF.

The table lists this clone with a few counts. The chain has TRBV23-1 and TRBJ2-1; 7 bases are a match to TRBD1. TRBV23-1 is marked as an open reading frame, function uncertain. The CDR3 covers 15 residues. The V and J ends lost 5 bases and 2 bases, in that order; junction bases with no gene match: 6. The CDR3 DNA sequence: TGCGCCAGCAGTACGGCGACAGGGCCCTACAATGAGCAGTTCTTC. It codes for CASSTATGPYNEQFF.

This clone was found a few times. The rearrangement uses TRBV5-4 and TRBJ2-3; D not resolved. The CDR3 contains 15 residues. CDR1 is SGHNT, CDR2 YYREEE, per germline (reference sequence). Trimming stripped 3 bases from V and 3 bases from J, with 14 bases between. The CDR3 nucleotides are TGTGCCAGCAGCTCGTTCATCAGTGGGACAGATACGCAGTATTTT. Residues: CASSSFISGTDTQYF.

This clone was counted only a few times. The V gene is TRBV5-1, the J gene TRBJ2-1; possible D gene TRBD1, 6 bases. Germline V gene data show CDR1 as SGHRS and CDR2 as YFSETQ. Trimming cost V 0 bases and J 4 bases, with 11 bases left between them. There are 15 residues in the CDR3. The CDR3 reads CASSLAGVLYNEQFF. The CDR3 nucleotides read TGCGCCAGCAGCTTGGCAGGGGTTCTATACAATGAGCAGTTCTTC. The variable domain in full, with the rest retrieved from reference TRBV5-1 and TRBJ2-1, is KAGVTQTPRYLIKTRGQQVTLSCSPISGHRSVSWYQQTPGQGLQFLFEYFSETQRNKGNFPGRFSGRQFSNSRSEMNVSTLELGDSALYLCASSLAGVLYNEQFFGPGTRLTVL.

The chain joins TRBV6-1 to TRBJ2-3, with 12 positions matching TRBD2. V was pared by 7 bases and J by 10 bases, with 9 bases of the junction left unmatched. This CDR3 is 14 amino acids long. The germline V gene has CDR1 MNHNS and CDR2 SASEGT. CDR3 sequence reads: CASIETSGSPAQYF. In DNA, the CDR3 is TGTGCCAGCATCGAGACTAGCGGGAGTCCGGCGCAGTATTTT.

Notes on this clone: Different DNA sequences within this sample yield the same CDR3. This chain uses TRBV29-1 with TRBJ1-1; the D gene is possibly TRBD1 (5 bases). V shed 3 bases and J shed 0 bases, with 8 bases lying between them. This CDR3 contains 13 residues. Germline CDR1 SQVTM, CDR2 ANQGSEA. The CDR3 region is CSVEGQLNTEAFF. The CDR3 region has the DNA TGCAGCGTTGAGGGGCAGCTGAACACTGAAGCTTTCTTT.

The J gene is TRBJ1-5, the V gene TRBV18; D is unclear. CDR3 length: 13 amino acids. The germline V and J ends were trimmed by 6 bases and 8 bases, with 14 bases remaining between them. CDR1 is KGHSH, CDR2 LQKENI, per germline. CDR3 amino acids: CASSPGFPKPQHF. The CDR3 DNA is TGTGCCAGCTCCCCGGGGTTCCCGAAGCCCCAGCATTTT.

This clone has more than one count but fewer than ten. The V gene is TRBV28, the J gene TRBJ2-3, with 7 bases fitting TRBD2. Germline lookup yields CDR1 MDHEN and CDR2 SYDVKM. The CDR3 spans 14 residues. Unmatched junction bases numbered 10, after V lost 7 bases and J lost 6 bases. In DNA, the CDR3 is TGTGCCAGCACCTCCGGGACTATACCCGATACGCAGTATTTT. This codes for CASTSGTIPDTQYF.

The V and J genes are TRBV30 and TRBJ1-5; D is possibly TRBD1 (6 bases). Germline CDR1 reads GTSNPN; CDR2 reads SVGIG (reference sequence). Between the trimmed V and J ends, which lost 4 bases and 5 bases, there was a span of 12 bases. The CDR3 is 13 amino acids. This CDR3 is CAWNQRGDQPQHF. CDR3 nucleotides: TGTGCCTGGAACCAAAGGGGGGATCAGCCCCAGCATTTT.

This chain joins TRBV20-1 and TRBJ2-6; no definite D call. From germline, CDR1 is DFQATT and CDR2 SNEGSKA (reference sequence). CDR3 size: 11 residues. Trimming removed 2 bases from V and 9 bases from J, with 5 bases in between. CDR3 sequence: CSARPSNVLTF. The CDR3 coding sequence is TGCAGTGCTAGACCGAGCAACGTCCTGACTTTC.

In this sample, this clone turned up a few times. V is TRBV2 and J is TRBJ1-1; no reliable D call. The germline gives CDR1 SNHLY, CDR2 FYNNEI. The length of the CDR3 is 12 residues. The V end was cut by 7 bases, the J end by 2 bases, with 8 bases between. Here the CDR3 reads CASILQNTEAFF. CDR3 bases: TGTGCCAGCATTCTCCAAAACACTGAAGCTTTCTTT.

This clone was picked up a small number of times. This sequence joins TRBV7-2 and TRBJ2-3; unclear D gene. This CDR3 is built from 15 residues. The germline V gene has CDR1 SGHTA and CDR2 FQGNSA. Trimming stripped 2 bases from V and 2 bases from J, with 11 bases between. CDR3 loop: CASSLFMADTDTQYF. For the CDR3, the DNA is TGTGCCAGCAGCTTATTTATGGCGGACACAGATACGCAGTATTTT.

This clone was detected a few times. This rearrangement joins TRBV27 to TRBJ1-2, with 7 bases identical to TRBD1. Germline CDR1 and CDR2: MNHEY and SMNVEV (reference sequence). Losses at the gene ends were 5 bases for V and 6 bases for J; bases not matched to a gene: 9. CDR3 length equals 14 residues. CDR3 nucleotide sequence: TGTGCCAGCAGTCCCGTACAGGGGATTGATGGCTACACCTTC. Translation gives CASSPVQGIDGYTF.

The rearrangement uses TRBV5-1 and TRBJ2-5; D is unresolved. Trimming took off 0 bases at V and 1 base at J, with 4 bases between the two ends. This CDR3 is 13 amino acids long. CDR1 is SGHRS, CDR2 YFSETQ, per germline. CDR3 in amino acids: CASSLAAQETQYF. The CDR3 nucleotides read TGCGCCAGCAGCTTGGCAGCCCAAGAGACCCAGTACTTC.

This clone has only one observation. A junction boundary mismatches the germline segment, possibly from a read error. The chain has TRBV7-7 and TRBJ1-2, with no clear D. The CDR3 extends over 18 amino acids. Germline V CDR1 and CDR2: SSHAT, FNYEAQ (reference sequence). Written as DNA, the CDR3 is TGTGCTAGCAGCACCTACGGGAGGTTAAACAGAACCCACTATGGCTACACCTTC. Translation: CASSTYGRLNRTHYGYTF.

The rearrangement uses TRBV9 and TRBJ2-1, with 10 nucleotides matching TRBD2. The V segment lost 4 bases and the J segment 4 bases; nucleotides outside the gene matches: 14. The CDR3 loop spans 18 amino acids. CDR1 and CDR2 (germline): SGDLS, YYNGEE. DNA of the CDR3: TGTGCCAGCAGCTCCGGGACTAGCGACCTTTTAGGGTACAATGAGCAGTTCTTC. This translates into CASSSGTSDLLGYNEQFF.

J is TRBJ2-7 and V is TRBV30, with 7 bases aligning to TRBD1. V shed 0 bases and J 3 bases; nucleotides not matched to a gene: 2. This CDR3 spans 13 amino acids. CDR1 and CDR2 (germline): GTSNPN, SVGIG (reference sequence). CDR3 loop: CAWSVQGFYEQYF. In nucleotides, the CDR3 is TGTGCCTGGAGTGTACAGGGGTTCTACGAGCAGTACTTC.

The chain carries TRBV4-1 and TRBJ2-5, with a tentative D call TRBD2 (5 bases). The CDR3 has 16 residues. V was trimmed by 4 bases and J by 4 bases, leaving 19 bases between them. Per germline, CDR1 MGHRA and CDR2 YSYEKL. Written as DNA, the CDR3 is TGCGCCAGCAGCCCTGCCCTACTCGGAGGTGGAGAGACCCAGTACTTC. Its protein product is CASSPALLGGGETQYF.

This clone was seen only a few times. The chain recombines TRBV5-1 with TRBJ2-7, with 7 bases that match TRBD1. The trim removed 4 bases at V and 5 bases at J, leaving 12 bases unmatched. Germline CDR1 is SGHRS and CDR2 is YFSETQ. The CDR3 consists of 15 residues. CDR3 amino acids: CASSAPRGQANEQYF. The CDR3 DNA sequence: TGCGCCAGCAGCGCCCCTCGCGGACAGGCCAACGAGCAGTACTTC.

The J gene is TRBJ2-1, the V gene TRBV6-6, with D possibly TRBD2 on 5 matching bases. The CDR3 has 13 residues. V lost 3 bases and J 5 bases, leaving 8 bases between the germline ends. Germline V gene lookup returns CDR1 MNHNY and CDR2 SVGAGI (reference sequence). This CDR3 is CASSYTGNNEQFF. The CDR3 nucleotides read TGTGCCAGCAGTTATACGGGAAACAATGAGCAGTTCTTC.

This clone was counted only a few times. The same CDR3 also results from other DNA sequences found in this sample. The chain carries TRBV20-1 and TRBJ1-5; no reliable D call. The V end was cut by 5 bases, the J end by 4 bases, with 3 bases between. CDR3 length: 10 amino acids. From germline, CDR1 is DFQATT and CDR2 SNEGSKA (reference sequence). The CDR3 DNA reads TGCAGTGCTGGGAATCAGCCCCAGCATTTT. Its translation: CSAGNQPQHF.

The chain carries TRBV27 and TRBJ2-6, with D uncertain. The CDR3 extends over 17 amino acids. Germline lookup yields CDR1 MNHEY and CDR2 SMNVEV (reference sequence). Trimming stripped 5 bases from V and 0 bases from J, with 14 bases between. The CDR3, as DNA: TGTGCCAGCAGTCCCCAGTTACTCAGCTCTGGGGCCAACGTCCTGACTTTC. This gives the protein CASSPQLLSSGANVLTF.

This clone has only a few counts. CDR3 region: CATYEQYF. The CDR3 DNA is TGTGCCACCTACGAGCAGTACTTC. The J gene is TRBJ2-7, the V gene TRBV6-1; no clear D gene. Germline loops: CDR1 MNHNS, CDR2 SASEGT. The CDR3 is 8 amino acids. The V and J ends lost 10 bases and 2 bases respectively, with 0 bases between them.

For this clone: Other DNA sequences in the sample encode the same CDR3. The V and J genes are TRBV29-1 and TRBJ1-1, with 7 bases matching TRBD1. CDR1 is SQVTM, CDR2 ANQGSEA, per germline. The CDR3 covers 12 residues. Germline trimming cut 4 bases from V and 1 base from J; bases unmatched to any gene: 0. The CDR3 region has the DNA TGCAGCGTTGGGACAGGGAACACTGAAGCTTTCTTT. This translates into CSVGTGNTEAFF.

The CDR3 region has the DNA TGCAGCGTTGTCCGGGACAGCGACTCCTACGAGCAGTACTTC. The encoded protein is CSVVRDSDSYEQYF. The rearrangement joins TRBV29-1 to TRBJ2-7; 7 nucleotides agree with TRBD1. CDR3 length: 14 residues. The germline V gene encodes CDR1 SQVTM and CDR2 ANQGSEA. The V segment lost 4 bases and the J segment 0 bases; nucleotides outside the gene matches: 6.

The chain is built from TRBV11-2 and TRBJ2-3; 9 positions agree with TRBD2. Germline CDR1 SGHAT, CDR2 FQNNGV. With V trimmed by 2 bases and J by 9 bases, 9 bases remained unmatched. This CDR3 is 15 amino acids long. CDR3 region: CASSLRREGQETQYF. The DNA of the CDR3 is TGTGCCAGCAGCTTACGGCGGGAGGGCCAGGAGACGCAGTATTTT.

The sample holds a few counts of this clone. The chain is built from TRBV29-1 and TRBJ2-3; TRBD2 matches at 7 bases. Germline V gene sequence: CDR1 SQVTM, CDR2 ANQGSEA. The CDR3 totals 14 residues. Trimming at V came to 7 bases and at J to 2 bases, leaving 9 bases not matched to a gene. The CDR3 sequence: CSASPGTTTDTQYF. The CDR3 DNA follows: TGCAGCGCCTCCCCCGGGACTACCACAGATACGCAGTATTTT.

The table lists this clone with a few counts. This sequence joins TRBV28 and TRBJ1-2; TRBD1 matches 8 bases. The germline CDR1 and CDR2 sequences are MDHEN and SYDVKM. CDR3 length equals 16 residues. V lost 6 bases to trimming and J lost 0 bases; unmatched junction nucleotides: 9. The CDR3 nucleotides read TGTGCCAGCAGACCTACAGGGGGTATCCCTAACTATGGCTACACCTTC. As protein: CASRPTGGIPNYGYTF.